The rows below give T cell receptor beta chains drawn from one sample of a study of blood T cell repertoires in COVID-19. Profiled with immunoSEQ multiplex PCR; TCRdb holds only in-frame clones, not every one. The sample has about 59,000 clones; 79% are singletons. Sequenced input: peripheral blood. The receptors shown here come from a man aged 55 to 70 with acute or convalescent COVID-19. The CDR3 runs from the conserved cysteine through the conserved F or W. A D gene is named only where the DNA matches it firmly. Expanded clones get a size class; other rows say once, few or many, or leave the size out.

CDR3nt | CDR3aa | d_gene | j_gene | abundance | v_gene
TGTGCCAGCAGCGTAGCCCAGGGTCCTGGGGCCAACGTCCTGACTTTC | CASSVAQGPGANVLTF | . | TRBJ2-6 | . | TRBV9
TGTGCCAGCAGTTTTCAGAATTACGAGCAGTACTTC | CASSFQNYEQYF | . | TRBJ2-7 | many | TRBV28
TGTGCCAGCAGTTTACCAGGGAAAGAGACCCAGTACTTC | CASSLPGKETQYF | . | TRBJ2-5 | . | TRBV5-5
TGTGCCAGCAGTTTACAGCTCCAGGACGAGCAGTACTTC | CASSLQLQDEQYF | . | TRBJ2-7 | medium-sized | TRBV28
TGTGCCAGCAGATTAGCGGGATCCTACAATGAGCAGTTCTTC | CASRLAGSYNEQFF | TRBD2 | TRBJ2-1 | . | TRBV28
TGTGCCAGCAGCCCCCTAGCAAGGTCCTACAATGAGCAGTTCTTC | CASSPLARSYNEQFF | . | TRBJ2-1 | . | TRBV27
TGTGCCACCGGGAGGGCAAAAATATACGAGCAGTACTTC | CATGRAKIYEQYF | TRBD2 | TRBJ2-7 | . | TRBV7-8
TGTGCCAGCAGCTTAGGTAGCGGGAGGAGCAATGAGCAGTTCTTC | CASSLGSGRSNEQFF | TRBD2 | TRBJ2-1 | . | TRBV11-3
TGTGCCAGCAGTCAAGGGGCTAATGAAAAACTGTTTTTT | CASSQGANEKLFF | . | TRBJ1-4 | . | TRBV6-6
TGTGCCAGCAGCCGTCAGGGGGGAAACACTGAAGCTTTCTTT | CASSRQGGNTEAFF | TRBD1 | TRBJ1-1 | . | TRBV6-5
TGTGCCAGCAGCCCGGACTACTACAATGAGCAGTTCTTC | CASSPDYYNEQFF | . | TRBJ2-1 | . | TRBV14
TGTGCCAGCAGTGCCGGGACAGGGGTAGAGACCCAGTACTTC | CASSAGTGVETQYF | TRBD1 | TRBJ2-5 | . | TRBV2
TGTGCCAGCAGCTCGACGGGACTAGCGGGAGGAATGGGAGATACGCAGTATTTT | CASSSTGLAGGMGDTQYF | TRBD2 | TRBJ2-3 | . | TRBV7-2
TGTGCCAGCAGTTTCCCAGGGGGCGGCTACGAGCAGTACTTC | CASSFPGGGYEQYF | TRBD1 | TRBJ2-7 | . | TRBV6-2/TRBV6-3